The 26 T cell receptor beta chains presented below share a single source sample, sequenced in a study of shared clonotypes between healthy human individuals. Generated by immunoSEQ multiplex PCR, the TCRdb table keeps only in-frame clones and is missing some. The sample has some 2.3 million clones, approximately 95% seen once. The source material was naive CD4+ T cells from PBMCs. Noted subset: CD45RA+ positively selected. All receptors come from a man aged 18-30 years in good health. Some clones in this sample may be carry-over from other donors' samples.

The rearrangement uses TRBV28 and TRBJ2-7; the match to TRBD2 covers 9 bases. The trim removed 5 bases at V and 0 bases at J, leaving 5 bases unmatched. The CDR3 contains 15 residues. Germline V gives CDR1 MDHEN, CDR2 SYDVKM. Written as DNA, the CDR3 is TGTGCCAGCAGTGCCGCGGGAGGGGGCTCCTACGAGCAGTACTTC. This gives the protein CASSAAGGGSYEQYF.

V usage is TRBV19 and J usage is TRBJ2-7; D remains ambiguous. This CDR3 comprises 13 residues. CDR1 and CDR2 (germline): LNHDA, SQIVND (reference sequence). Trimming took 10 bases from V and 2 from J, leaving 15 bases between them. In DNA, the CDR3 is TGTGCCATATGGGCGCGGTCCCCCTACGAGCAGTACTTC. Translated: CAIWARSPYEQYF.

Comment on this clone: In the same sample, other DNA sequences code for this CDR3. The V call is TRBV18, the J call TRBJ2-7; D is perhaps TRBD2 (6 bases). V lost 2 bases and J lost 1, with 9 bases in between. The CDR3 runs 14 residues. Germline loops: CDR1 KGHSH, CDR2 LQKENI. CDR3 in amino acids: CASSPGTGSYEQYF. CDR3 bases: TGTGCCAGCTCACCAGGGACTGGGTCCTACGAGCAGTACTTC.

The chain is built from TRBV29-1 and TRBJ1-2; 7 nucleotides align to TRBD1. The CDR3 has 11 amino acids. In germline, CDR1 is SQVTM, CDR2 ANQGSEA. The V gene end was trimmed by 2 bases and the J gene end by 11 bases; junction bases not matched to a gene: 5. CDR3 protein: CSVESRDSYTF. CDR3 DNA sequence: TGCAGCGTTGAAAGTCGGGACAGTTACACCTTC.

V usage is TRBV29-1 and J usage is TRBJ1-1, with D possibly being TRBD1 (5 bases). The CDR3 extends over 14 amino acids. Germline CDR1 SQVTM, CDR2 ANQGSEA. V lost 4 bases and J lost 3, with 15 bases in between. DNA for the CDR3: TGCAGCGTTGGACAGAGGCAGACTGACACTGAAGCTTTCTTT. Translated, it gives CSVGQRQTDTEAFF.

This clone has a single count. The rearrangement joins TRBV5-1 to TRBJ1-1, with 7 positions matching TRBD1. CDR1 and CDR2 from the germline V gene are SGHRS and YFSETQ. The junction had 8 bases not matched to a gene; V was cut back by 2 bases and J by 7 bases. CDR3 length: 14 residues. The DNA of the CDR3 is TGCGCCAGCAGCTTCAATGACCGGGACAGTGAAGCTTTCTTT. Encoded protein: CASSFNDRDSEAFF.

The J gene is TRBJ2-2, the V gene TRBV18, with 10 bases aligning to TRBD2. CDR3 length: 18 residues. CDR1 and CDR2 from the germline V gene are KGHSH and LQKENI. V lost 6 bases and J lost 0; bases outside the gene matches: 10. This CDR3 is CASSRRSSGRSNTGELFF. In nucleotides, the CDR3 is TGTGCCAGCTCGAGGAGGTCTAGCGGGAGATCGAACACCGGGGAGCTGTTTTTT.

The chain carries TRBV9 and TRBJ2-2; D unclear. With 4 bases removed from V and 2 bases from J, the gap between germline ends came to 12 bases. CDR3 length: 15 amino acids. CDR1 SGDLS and CDR2 YYNGEE come from the germline V gene. DNA of the CDR3: TGTGCCAGCAGCCTGGACGGGTTCAACACCGGGGAGCTGTTTTTT. Amino acids: CASSLDGFNTGELFF.

The chain joins TRBV28 to TRBJ1-2; 8 bases fit TRBD1. This CDR3 spans 15 amino acids. The germline CDR1 and CDR2 sequences are MDHEN and SYDVKM. The V gene end was trimmed by 2 bases and the J gene end by 5 bases; junction bases not matched to a gene: 7. The chain's CDR3 is CASSLSSQGGYGYTF. As DNA, the CDR3 is TGTGCCAGCAGTTTAAGTTCACAGGGGGGGTATGGCTACACCTTC.

The chain carries TRBV4-3 and TRBJ2-7, with TRBD1 as a possible D gene (6 bases). This CDR3 region has 13 residues. Per germline, CDR1 LGHNA and CDR2 YSLEER. V was pared by 3 bases and J by 6 bases, with 12 bases between. Written as DNA, the CDR3 is TGCGCCAGCAGCCAGGCTACAGGGACCGAGCAGTACTTC. As protein: CASSQATGTEQYF.

Details on this clone: The sample holds other DNA sequences that translate to the same CDR3. The chain has TRBV9 and TRBJ2-3, with 12 nucleotides matching TRBD2. Germline V CDR1 and CDR2: SGDLS, YYNGEE. The J segment lost 2 bases and the V segment lost 4 bases, leaving 5 bases of the junction unmatched. This CDR3 is built from 16 residues. In DNA, the CDR3 is TGTGCCAGCAGCCCCCGGACTAGCGGGATCACAGATACGCAGTATTTT. Translated: CASSPRTSGITDTQYF.

For the CDR3, the DNA is TGTGCCAGCAGCAAACTAGCGGCTTTCGGAGATACGCAGTATTTT. Residues: CASSKLAAFGDTQYF. The V gene is TRBV27, the J gene TRBJ2-3; 8 bases are a match to TRBD2. Per the germline V gene, CDR1 is MNHEY and CDR2 is SMNVEV (reference sequence). Trimming removed 6 bases from V and 5 bases from J; junction bases left unmatched: 10. This CDR3 comprises 15 residues.

The chain combines TRBV5-8 with TRBJ2-7; 7 bases align to TRBD1. CDR3 size: 15 residues. V was clipped by 4 bases and J by 2 bases; unmatched bases: 9. Germline loops: CDR1 SGHTS, CDR2 YDEGEE. The CDR3 protein is CASSPGQQLPYEQYF. The CDR3 DNA follows: TGTGCCAGCAGCCCGGGACAGCAACTTCCCTACGAGCAGTACTTC.

The J gene is TRBJ1-1, the V gene TRBV29-1; D is undetermined. Germline assignment: CDR1 SQVTM and CDR2 ANQGSEA. CDR3 length equals 14 residues. V was trimmed by 6 bases and J by 3 bases, leaving 17 bases between them. CDR3 bases: TGCAGCGTACGGTGGGAGGTCCTCCACACTGAAGCTTTCTTT. Residues: CSVRWEVLHTEAFF.

This chain joins TRBV5-1 and TRBJ1-5, with TRBD1 matching 7 bases. Germline V gives CDR1 SGHRS, CDR2 YFSETQ. The CDR3 runs 15 residues. The V gene end was trimmed by 3 bases and the J gene end by 1 base; junction bases not matched to a gene: 4. CDR3: CASSSTGMSNQPQHF. CDR3 coding DNA: TGCGCCAGCAGCTCGACAGGGATGAGCAATCAGCCCCAGCATTTT.

Points on this clone: Other DNA sequences in this specimen translate into the identical CDR3. The chain joins TRBV9 to TRBJ2-1, with D perhaps TRBD2 (5 bases). CDR1 and CDR2 from the germline V gene are SGDLS and YYNGEE. Trimming removed 0 bases from V and 8 bases from J, with 12 bases in between. The CDR3 consists of 14 residues. CDR3 DNA: TGTGCCAGCAGCGTAGTAGGGAGTTCAGATGAGCAGTTCTTC. Its protein is CASSVVGSSDEQFF.

V usage is TRBV4-3 and J usage is TRBJ2-1; the D call may be TRBD1 or TRBD2 (7 bases each). The germline gives CDR1 LGHNA, CDR2 YSLEER. The CDR3 extends over 17 amino acids. V was trimmed by 2 bases and J by 2 bases, leaving 16 bases between them. CDR3 nucleotide sequence: TGCGCCAGCAGCCAAATGCGATCAGGGGGGGCCTACAATGAGCAGTTCTTC. It yields the protein CASSQMRSGGAYNEQFF.

Remarks on this clone: At one end, the junction sequence differs from germline, possibly due to a read error. V and J are TRBV28 and TRBJ2-7, with 8 nucleotides matching TRBD1. This CDR3 has 12 residues. The germline CDR1 and CDR2 sequences are MDHEN and SYDVKM. The CDR3 sequence: CASEGQAYEQYF. CDR3 DNA sequence: TGCGCGTCCGAGGGACAGGCCTACGAGCAGTACTTC. The full variable domain, with the rest looked up from reference TRBV28 and TRBJ2-7, is DVKVTQSSRYLVKRTGEKVFLECVQDMDHENMFWYRQDPGLGLRLIYFSYDVKMKEKGDIPEGYSVSREKKERFSLILESASTNQTSMYLCASEGQAYEQYFGPGTRLTVT.

The chain carries TRBV30 and TRBJ1-2; D not resolved. The CDR3 runs 13 residues. CDR1 is GTSNPN and CDR2 is SVGIG in the germline V gene (reference sequence). The germline V and J ends were trimmed by 1 base and 1 base, with 7 bases remaining between them. The CDR3 is CAWSDRGNYGYTF. The CDR3 nucleotides read TGTGCCTGGAGTGACCGGGGTAACTATGGCTACACCTTC.

This sequence joins TRBV2 and TRBJ2-2; maybe TRBD2 (5 bases). V lost 1 base, J lost 3 bases, and 9 bases lay in between. Germline-derived CDR1 and CDR2 are SNHLY and FYNNEI. This CDR3 is built from 15 residues. This chain's CDR3 is CASSEELEYTGELFF. Here the CDR3 DNA reads TGTGCCAGCAGTGAAGAACTAGAGTACACCGGGGAGCTGTTTTTT.

In DNA form, the CDR3 reads TGTGCCAGCTCACCACTCCTAACCGGGACTTCTTACGAGCAGTACTTC. Translating it yields CASSPLLTGTSYEQYF. This chain uses TRBV18 with TRBJ2-7, with D possibly being TRBD2 (6 bases). Trimming removed 1 base from V and 4 bases from J, with 17 bases in between. This CDR3 region has 16 residues. Germline assignment: CDR1 KGHSH and CDR2 LQKENI.

This clone appeared a few times. The V call is TRBV4-2, the J call TRBJ1-5; D uncertain. This CDR3 is 13 amino acids long. V lost 0 bases, J lost 7 bases, and 7 bases lay in between. Germline V lookup: CDR1 LGHNA, CDR2 YNFKEQ. CDR3: CASSQESGQPQHF. For the CDR3, the DNA is TGTGCCAGCAGCCAAGAGAGCGGGCAGCCCCAGCATTTT.

This clone was detected only once. J is TRBJ2-3 and V is TRBV9; no firm D call. This CDR3 region has 14 residues. From germline, CDR1 is SGDLS and CDR2 YYNGEE. V lost 4 bases, J lost 0 bases, and 9 bases lay in between. The DNA for the CDR3 is TGTGCCAGCAGCTCCATGCCCAGCACAGATACGCAGTATTTT. It encodes CASSSMPSTDTQYF.

The CDR3, as DNA: TGTGCCAGTAGTGCCAGGACTAGCGGGATGGAGACCCAGTACTTC. Its translation: CASSARTSGMETQYF. J is TRBJ2-5 and V is TRBV19; 12 positions match TRBD2. The J segment lost 5 bases and the V segment lost 5 bases, leaving 6 bases of the junction unmatched. The CDR3 consists of 15 residues. Germline V gene lookup returns CDR1 LNHDA and CDR2 SQIVND (reference sequence).

This chain connects TRBV28 to TRBJ2-7; D ambiguous. V lost 5 bases, J lost 3 bases, and 11 bases lay in between. CDR1 and CDR2 from the germline V gene are MDHEN and SYDVKM. The CDR3 is made up of 13 amino acids. The CDR3 protein is CASSTPTFYEQYF. In nucleotides, the CDR3 is TGTGCCAGCAGTACCCCTACGTTCTACGAGCAGTACTTC.

The chain carries TRBV19 and TRBJ2-7, with D possibly matching TRBD2 (5 bases). The CDR3 length is 13 residues. The V gene lost 4 bases and the J gene lost 6 bases, with 13 bases spanning the gap. Germline CDR1 and CDR2: LNHDA and SQIVND (reference sequence). This CDR3 reads CASSRSARGEQYF. CDR3 nucleotide sequence: TGTGCCAGTAGTAGGAGCGCCCGGGGCGAGCAGTACTTC.